This T cell receptor (beta chain) comes out of a study of the immune and genomic landscape of osteosarcoma (TCRdb year 2020). Background on the whole study: The overall cohort included a few dozen pediatric and adult patients with high-grade osteosarcoma, and the median age at diagnosis was approximately 25 years (range about 5-90). The cohort was enriched for poor-risk disease, with roughly 73% showing unfavorable pathologic response to standard therapy and more than 60% deceased. Patients in the overall cohort were 60% male, and roughly 77% presented with localized disease at diagnosis. Osteosarcoma specimens were profiled with whole genome, RNA and T-cell receptor sequencing plus immunohistochemistry and reverse phase protein arrays so that immunogenic potential could be defined. To characterize the osteosarcoma immunogenomic landscape, TCR sequencing results were integrated with transcriptome, protein array and immunostaining data. The goal of the study was to explain why immune checkpoint inhibitors show limited clinical activity in osteosarcoma. Three patients contributed a couple of samples from the same tumor site. Summary of the overall study and its limitations: In five cases, the repertoire was dominated by a single hyperexpanded clone, and fewer than 100 T-cell clonotypes were detected in all five cases. Along with the frozen tumor specimens, matched blood was collected from just a couple of patients. Productive TCR clonality was low overall, averaging around 0.1 with a maximum of roughly 0.3, suggesting limited T-cell clonal expansion. Sample size was not determined by any statistical method, because osteosarcoma is rare and all possible samples were collected. Higher TCR productive clonality was observed in the immune-hot C3 cluster than in the cold C1 cluster, although TCR productive clonality remained low overall. Clonality benchmarks were derived from external normal skin and healthy peripheral blood data rather than from matched normal tissue.

The tumors sampled were post-treatment primary, local recurrence and metastasis specimens taken from patients with a poor prognosis. Frozen resected lung metastases of osteosarcoma were used as metastasis specimens. TCR beta chain CDR3 regions were immunosequenced with the ImmunoSEQ Assay (Adaptive Biotechnologies). On the authors' methods: TCRB rearrangements, read counts, read proportions and gene usage were exported through the ImmunoSEQ Analyzer platform. T-cell clonality was calculated from productive rearrangements as 1 minus Pielou's evenness. In the clonal space homeostasis analysis, clonotypes were grouped as rare, small, medium, large or hyperexpanded (0.01 to 1 of the repertoire). TCR productive clonality was compared across immune clusters C1, C2 and C3 using the Wilcoxon rank sum test. This is the immuneACCESS table as TCRdb keeps it, with only in-frame sequences that have V and J called. A part of the clones is gone; compared with another copy, unresolved V genes explain less than half, and the rest is unexplained. V and J calls and clone size are as listed in that table; D and trimming were resolved from the DNA. This sample comprises a few thousand clones, about 80% of them detected only once. The ten largest clones add up to about a tenth of the sample.

Comments on this clone: This clone's antigen is unknown. One base away there is no much larger clone; base qualities are not given.

V trim: 5 bases; J trim: 4 bases; unmatched bases: 9. Sequences MNHNS (CDR1) and SASEGT (CDR2) are obtained from the germline V gene. The CDR3 numbers 15 residues from cysteine through phenylalanine. The CDR3 DNA has 45 bases and is translated from base 1. Material: metastatic tumor tissue from the lung. The sample's cell subset or site label, in plain terms: lung metastasis of osteosarcoma. This TCR derives from a woman in her late teens or twenties with osteosarcoma. The age is the age at diagnosis. The rearrangement combines TRBV6-1 with TRBJ2-7; TRBD1 matches 9 bases in the middle. The CDR3 corresponds to CASSTPGTGRYEQYF. Here is the DNA: TGTGCCAGCAGTACCCCCGGGACAGGGAGGTACGAGCAGTACTTC.